Detailed here is one T cell receptor (beta chain). Its antigen is currently unknown. Its ends do not fully match the called genes, so a read error is possible. Diagnosis rested on symptoms, serum thyroxine and TRAb, thyroid ultrasound, and orbital computed tomography. The sample belongs to a study of T cells in Graves' hyperthyroidism and ophthalmopathy. Study results and limitations: Ophthalmopathy was predicted by the model a median of approximately six months ahead of onset. The majority of expanded thyroid clonotypes above 0.001 also appeared in blood.

Researchers amplified the TCR beta CDR3 regions from RNA transcripts. The study used the HTBI primer set for a first-round RT-PCR of the TCR CDR3. MiXCR, applied by TCRdb to the multiplex PCR reads, yields one record per CDR3 protein. The data hold hundreds of thousands of distinct CDR3 sequences, with 45% observed a single time. The clonotype originates from an adult man with Graves' disease, either hyperthyroidism or ophthalmopathy (not recorded which). Specimen: peripheral blood or thyroid tissue (not recorded which).

The CDR3 is CASSGGTGNEQYF. The DNA for the CDR3 is TGCGCCAGCAGCGGCGGGACAGGGAACGAGCAGTACTTC. The chain is built from TRBV7-9 and TRBJ2-7, with TRBD1 matching over 9 bases. Germline V CDR1 and CDR2: SEHNR, FQNEAQ (reference sequence). The CDR3 is 13 residues long.